This entry is about one T cell receptor beta chain. What this receptor recognizes is not known. No base qualities exist here, and no much larger clone lies one base off it. The data are from a study of CD8 T cells in Susac syndrome (dated by TCRdb to about 2019). Regarding the research as a whole: The study used repertoire sequencing to test whether antigen drove CD8+ T cell activation and differentiation in Susac syndrome.

RNA was extracted using the RNeasy kit, and roughly 0.45 to 1 microgram was reverse transcribed with random hexamers. The immunoSEQ multiplex PCR assay, covering 54 Vbeta and 13 Jbeta segments, was used to amplify TCR beta CDR3 regions. PCR amplification bias was corrected using a synthetic template baseline for primer optimization and computational correction. Per the authors' processing: Reads were annotated to V, D and J genes per IMGT and analyzed with immunoSEQ Analyzer, keeping only productive sequences. To calculate clonality, Shannon entropy was normalized by log2 of the number of productive unique sequences and then subtracted from one. For each patient and control, public and private clones were evaluated among the 100 most prevalent clones. Clones were defined as Susac-specific if absent from the healthy and MS cohorts, from 900 to 1,200 published viral clones and from other ImmuneACCESS disease sequences. In TCRdb, the public reads were trimmed at Q25 with fastp and aligned with MiXCR, with productive beta chains retained. Rows with a matching CDR3 protein are joined into one entry that keeps the most common DNA and genes. These V and J calls rely on TCRdb rather than the paper's analysis. The sample table contains 150,000 to 200,000 distinct CDR3 sequences; only one count was recorded for 90% to 96% of them. The ten biggest clones cover 0.093% of the sample.

According to the germline V gene (reference sequence), CDR1 reads MNHEY and CDR2 reads SMNVEV. V lost 6 bases and J lost 7 bases; the stretch between them is 10 bases long. There are 13 amino acids in the CDR3, from cysteine to phenylalanine inclusive. The CDR3 DNA has 39 bases and is translated from base 1. General study outcomes and caveats: The number of individuals in the TCR sequencing and HLA analysis was acknowledged as relatively small.

High-throughput TCR beta sequencing profiled peripheral blood CD8+ and CD4+ T cells from healthy donors, Susac syndrome patients and multiple sclerosis patients. Treatment-naive patients with stable or active relapsing-remitting disease fulfilling revised McDonald criteria were used as multiple sclerosis controls. CD8+ TEMRA cells were enriched by FACS, while bulk CD8+ and CD4+ T cells were purified by magnetic negative isolation. Blood was collected in EDTA tubes and processed within 24 hours, with PBMCs isolated through density gradient centrifugation. PBMCs intended for TCR sequencing were frozen in liquid nitrogen and were later thawed in a 37 degrees C water bath. A purity of at least 90% was achieved for sorted or isolated CD4+, CD8+ and CD8+ TEMRA cells.

The receptor was derived from a human donor with multiple sclerosis. The receptor chain draws on TRBV27 and TRBJ1-6; the D segment cannot be called with confidence. The sample consisted of CD4+ T cells from PBMCs. The CDR3 loop reads CASSLTWNSPLHF. The bases read TGTGCCAGCAGCCTTACATGGAATTCACCCCTCCACTTT.